These 8 T cell receptor beta chains were sequenced from one sample in a study of shared clonotypes between healthy human individuals. The method was immunoSEQ multiplex PCR; TCRdb's version includes in-frame clones alone and lacks a portion of them. The sample has millions of clones; roughly nine tenths are singletons. Source material: naive CD4+ T cells sorted from blood. Subset specified: CD45RA+ positively selected. The receptors were sampled from a man aged 18 to 29 in good health.

This chain connects TRBV11-2 to TRBJ2-1; 11 nucleotides agree with TRBD2. This CDR3 contains 16 residues. The junction had 5 bases not matched to a gene; V was cut back by 1 base and J by 6 bases. Germline CDR1 SGHAT, CDR2 FQNNGV. In nucleotides, the CDR3 is TGTGCCAGCAGCTTAGTCGGGACTAGCGGTTTCAATGAGCAGTTCTTC. Residues: CASSLVGTSGFNEQFF. Full variable domain (missing parts from reference TRBV11-2 and TRBJ2-1): EAGVAQSPRYKIIEKRQSVAFWCNPISGHATLYWYQQILGQGPKLLIQFQNNGVVDDSQLPKDRFSAERLKGVDSTLKIQPAKLEDSAVYLCASSLVGTSGFNEQFFGPGTRLTVL.

The CDR3 DNA sequence: TGTGCCAGCAGTGTACGGGACAGGGAACTGTTTTTT. It specifies CASSVRDRELFF. V is TRBV6-1 and J is TRBJ1-4; 9 bases are shared with TRBD1. Germline CDR1 MNHNS, CDR2 SASEGT. This CDR3 is 12 amino acids long. Trimming cost V 4 bases and J 12 bases; bases outside gene matches: 3.

The chain carries TRBV21-1 and TRBJ2-3; the D segment call TRBD2 is taken from the table without a DNA check. TRBV21-1 is a documented pseudogene. The CDR3 has 15 residues. CDR3 nucleotides: TGTGCCAGCAGTCACCTAGCGCGGCTAGGTGATACGCAGTATTTT. It specifies CASSHLARLGDTQYF.

The rearrangement links TRBV7-9 to TRBJ2-7, with 9 bases fitting TRBD1. The CDR3 spans 15 residues. Looked up from germline, CDR1 is SEHNR and CDR2 is FQNEAQ (reference sequence). The J segment lost 8 bases and the V segment lost 7 bases, leaving 15 bases of the junction unmatched. DNA of the CDR3: TGTGCCAGCACCACACAGGGGGCCTACGGGGACAAGCAGTACTTC. Its protein product is CASTTQGAYGDKQYF.

The chain combines TRBV5-1 with TRBJ2-7; 7 bases fit TRBD1. V lost 3 bases and J lost 3; bases outside the gene matches: 3. Germline V gives CDR1 SGHRS, CDR2 YFSETQ. CDR3 length equals 13 residues. The CDR3 DNA sequence: TGCGCCAGCAGCTCGACAGGGAACTACGAGCAGTACTTC. Translating it yields CASSSTGNYEQYF.

This clone was found once. At the DNA level, this CDR3 is encoded by other sequences in the same sample as well. V gene TRBV7-2 combines with J gene TRBJ2-1; tentative D call: TRBD2 (6 bases). Germline CDR1 is SGHTA and CDR2 is FQGNSA. The CDR3 is made up of 16 amino acids. V gave up 1 base and J gave up 0 bases, with 10 bases separating them. CDR3 region: CASSLVSGSSYNEQFF. The CDR3 DNA sequence: TGTGCCAGCAGCTTAGTGTCCGGGAGCTCCTACAATGAGCAGTTCTTC.

CDR3 residues: CASSRSTGGRNSPLHF. In nucleotides, the CDR3 is TGCGCCAGCAGCAGATCTACAGGGGGCAGGAATTCACCCCTCCACTTT. The chain couples TRBV5-1 to TRBJ1-6; TRBD1 agrees at 9 bases. V dropped 4 bases and J dropped 7; count of bases not matched to a gene: 9. This CDR3 is 16 amino acids long. Germline CDR1 SGHRS, CDR2 YFSETQ.

This clone was picked up one time. The chain employs TRBV5-4 and TRBJ1-1; perhaps TRBD1 as D (5 bases). Germline CDR1 is SGHNT and CDR2 is YYREEE (reference sequence). The CDR3 runs to 14 residues. The V end lost 0 bases, the J end lost 6 bases, and 12 bases lay between the germline ends. CDR3 amino acids: CASSLAFMGAEAFF. The CDR3 nucleotides read TGTGCCAGCAGCTTGGCCTTTATGGGGGCTGAAGCTTTCTTT.